These 22 T cell receptor beta chains were all obtained from the same sample, sequenced in a study of blood T cell repertoires in COVID-19. Repertoires were generated with immunoSEQ multiplex PCR, while TCRdb's copy carries only in-frame clones and drops some. The sample carries about 200,000 clones, about 87% recorded once. The specimen was peripheral blood. Source of these receptors: a man between 60 and 75 years old who had recovered from COVID-19.

The V gene is TRBV19, the J gene TRBJ1-2; D perhaps matches TRBD1 (6 bases). The germline V gene encodes CDR1 LNHDA and CDR2 SQIVND (reference sequence). The CDR3 totals 12 residues. V shed 6 bases and J shed 8 bases, with 13 bases lying between them. CDR3 DNA sequence: TGTGCCAGTAGCCGAACAGGGCAGGGCTACACCTTC. It translates to CASSRTGQGYTF.

This chain joins TRBV30 and TRBJ1-1, with D unclear. The CDR3 contains 12 residues. Germline V gives CDR1 GTSNPN, CDR2 SVGIG (reference sequence). Trimming shortened V by 3 bases and J by 4 bases, and 9 bases separated the two germline ends. The DNA of the CDR3 is TGTGCCTGGAGGCGGGCGACCACTGAAGCTTTCTTT. As protein: CAWRRATTEAFF.

The chain links TRBV18 to TRBJ2-7, with D uncertain. The CDR3 runs 13 residues. Trimming cost V 3 bases and J 6 bases, with 12 bases left between them. Germline assignment: CDR1 KGHSH and CDR2 LQKENI. The CDR3 DNA sequence: TGTGCCAGCTCACCTTCAGGTGGTAGCGAGCAGTACTTC. Its protein is CASSPSGGSEQYF.

This clone was counted a few times. This chain links TRBV2 with TRBJ1-5; D call uncertain. Germline lookup yields CDR1 SNHLY and CDR2 FYNNEI. V was trimmed by 5 bases and J by 2 bases, leaving 10 bases between them. This CDR3 has 14 residues. CDR3 sequence reads: CASSPRGGNQPQHF. The CDR3 DNA follows: TGTGCCAGCAGTCCGCGGGGAGGCAATCAGCCCCAGCATTTT.

The chain uses TRBV9 and TRBJ1-6; unclear D gene. The CDR3 spans 16 residues. Germline CDR1 is SGDLS and CDR2 is YYNGEE. Trimming pared 4 bases from V and 7 bases from J, leaving 18 bases between. Written as DNA, the CDR3 is TGTGCCAGCAGCCCAACCGCCGGAGTACTCAATTCACCCCTCCACTTT. This sequence encodes CASSPTAGVLNSPLHF.

The genes are TRBV7-3 and TRBJ2-7; perhaps TRBD1 as D (6 bases). This CDR3 spans 15 amino acids. Trimming removed 4 bases at V and 4 bases at J, with 17 bases between. Germline V CDR1 and CDR2: SGHTA, FQGTGA. CDR3 residues: CASSSKQGDRYEQYF. CDR3 DNA: TGTGCCAGCAGCTCAAAACAGGGAGATCGATACGAGCAGTACTTC.

This rearrangement joins TRBV5-1 to TRBJ2-1; TRBD2 might be the D (5 bases). Germline V gene data show CDR1 as SGHRS and CDR2 as YFSETQ. The CDR3 is 15 residues long. Trimming removed 3 bases from V and 7 bases from J, with 17 bases in between. CDR3 region: CASSSTGIVVNEQFF. The CDR3 bases are TGCGCCAGCAGCTCAACCGGGATTGTCGTTAATGAGCAGTTCTTC.

This rearrangement joins TRBV27 to TRBJ1-5, with TRBD1 matching 9 bases. There are 16 residues in the CDR3. CDR1 and CDR2 from the germline V gene are MNHEY and SMNVEV (reference sequence). V gave up 5 bases and J gave up 2 bases; unmatched junction bases: 7. CDR3 region: CASSPPRDRGNQPQHF. In DNA form, the CDR3 reads TGTGCCAGCAGTCCGCCCCGGGACAGGGGCAATCAGCCCCAGCATTTT.

V usage is TRBV28 and J usage is TRBJ1-5; D possibly corresponds to TRBD1 (6 bases). Trimming left V 4 bases short and J 0 bases short, with 13 bases between. Per the germline V gene, CDR1 is MDHEN and CDR2 is SYDVKM. CDR3 length: 16 residues. This chain's CDR3 is CASSSSGAYSNQPQHF. CDR3 coding DNA: TGTGCCAGCAGTTCATCAGGGGCTTATAGCAATCAGCCCCAGCATTTT.

The gene calls are TRBV27 and TRBJ2-1; 7 positions match TRBD2. This CDR3 has 15 amino acids. The ends lost 5 bases at V and 10 bases at J; junction bases unmatched: 14. Germline V gives CDR1 MNHEY, CDR2 SMNVEV (reference sequence). CDR3: CASSPRGDYPSEQFF. As DNA, the CDR3 is TGTGCCAGCAGTCCCCGGGGGGACTACCCCTCAGAGCAGTTCTTC.

For the CDR3, the DNA is TGTGCCAGCAGCGTAGGTGGTAGCGGGAGTTTCGGGGAGCAGTTCTTC. Translating it yields CASSVGGSGSFGEQFF. The V gene is TRBV9, the J gene TRBJ2-1; TRBD2 matches 9 bases. The CDR3 runs 16 residues. Germline V gives CDR1 SGDLS, CDR2 YYNGEE. V lost 0 bases to trimming and J lost 10 bases; unmatched junction nucleotides: 11. Full variable domain (rest looked up from reference TRBV9 and TRBJ2-1): DSGVTQTPKHLITATGQRVTLRCSPRSGDLSVYWYQQSLDQGLQFLIQYYNGEERAKGNILERFSAQQFPDLHSELNLSSLELGDSALYFCASSVGGSGSFGEQFFGPGTRLTVL.

The chain links TRBV7-6 to TRBJ2-5, with TRBD2 identical over 15 bases. CDR3 length equals 15 residues. Trimming cost V 4 bases and J 4 bases; bases outside gene matches: 1. The V gene's germline CDR1 is SGHVS and CDR2 FNYEAQ. The CDR3 DNA reads as TGTGCCAGCAGCTCGGGACTAGCGGGAGGAGAGACCCAGTACTTC. This encodes CASSSGLAGGETQYF.

The V gene is TRBV19, the J gene TRBJ2-7, with a possible D match to TRBD1 (6 bases). Germline V gene lookup returns CDR1 LNHDA and CDR2 SQIVND (reference sequence). V gave up 4 bases and J gave up 2 bases, with 15 bases separating them. This CDR3 has 15 residues. CDR3 DNA: TGTGCCAGTAGTAGCTACAGGGATGGGACCTACGAGCAGTACTTC. This codes for CASSSYRDGTYEQYF.

The V and J genes are TRBV12-5 and TRBJ1-5, with D perhaps TRBD1 (5 bases). V was pared by 5 bases and J by 7 bases, with 15 bases between. The V gene's germline CDR1 is LGHNT and CDR2 FRNRAP. The CDR3 extends over 14 amino acids. CDR3 sequence reads: CASGPGSFNQPQHF. In DNA, the CDR3 is TGTGCTAGTGGTCCAGGGTCGTTTAACCAGCCCCAGCATTTT.

This chain connects TRBV7-3 to TRBJ2-1; TRBD2 might be the D (6 bases). The CDR3 has 15 residues. Germline V gene lookup returns CDR1 SGHTA and CDR2 FQGTGA. With 0 bases removed from V and 3 bases from J, the gap between germline ends came to 9 bases. DNA of the CDR3: TGTGCCAGCAGCTTAACCGGGGGACTCTACAATGAGCAGTTCTTC. This gives the protein CASSLTGGLYNEQFF.

The J gene is TRBJ1-5, the V gene TRBV12-3 or TRBV12-4; D unresolved. This CDR3 is 13 amino acids long. The V end was cut by 6 bases, the J end by 7 bases, with 13 bases between. This CDR3 is CASRKGANQPQHF. CDR3 sequence (DNA): TGTGCCAGCAGGAAAGGAGCTAACCAGCCCCAGCATTTT.

V is TRBV6-1 and J is TRBJ2-5; 7 bases agree with TRBD1. Germline V CDR1 and CDR2: MNHNS, SASEGT. V lost 1 base, J lost 5 bases, and 1 base stayed unmatched. CDR3 length: 13 residues. CDR3: CASSEVRGETQYF. The CDR3 DNA sequence: TGTGCCAGCAGTGAAGTCAGGGGGGAGACCCAGTACTTC.

The chain has TRBV28 and TRBJ2-1; D gene ambiguous. The CDR3 contains 15 residues. Per the germline V gene, CDR1 is MDHEN and CDR2 is SYDVKM. Trimming removed 3 bases from V and 7 bases from J, with 16 bases in between. DNA of the CDR3: TGTGCCAGCAGTTTCGACCAGGTTATGGTGAATGAGCAGTTCTTC. Translated: CASSFDQVMVNEQFF.

Regarding this clone: This sample also contains other DNA sequences that code for the same CDR3. The CDR3 DNA follows: TGTGCCAGCAGTGAAGGACAGGGTAACTATGGCTACACCTTC. Encoded protein: CASSEGQGNYGYTF. The chain has TRBV6-1 and TRBJ1-2; 7 positions match TRBD1. This CDR3 region has 14 residues. The V segment lost 1 base and the J segment 1 base; nucleotides outside the gene matches: 0. Germline CDR1 is MNHNS and CDR2 is SASEGT.

V gene TRBV3-1 (or the pseudogene TRBV3-2) combines with J gene TRBJ2-3; D not resolved. Trimming removed 4 bases at V and 4 bases at J, with 9 bases between. The CDR3 spans 13 residues. Germline values: CDR1 LGHDT, CDR2 YNNKEL (reference sequence). The CDR3 nucleotides read TGTGCCAGCAGCCCCCCGGTGGCAGATACGCAGTATTTT. It codes for CASSPPVADTQYF.

This clone has only a few counts. This rearrangement joins TRBV7-3 to TRBJ2-1; TRBD2 matches 11 bases. Germline V lookup: CDR1 SGHTA, CDR2 FQGTGA. This CDR3 spans 16 amino acids. V gave up 2 bases and J gave up 5 bases; unmatched junction bases: 5. The CDR3 nucleotides read TGTGCCAGCAGCTTAGGCCCGGGACTAGCGGACAATGAGCAGTTCTTC. Translating gives CASSLGPGLADNEQFF.

The rearrangement links TRBV7-3 to TRBJ2-3; 9 positions agree with TRBD2. The CDR3 loop spans 17 amino acids. Germline trimming cut 4 bases from V and 3 bases from J; bases unmatched to any gene: 11. Germline lookup yields CDR1 SGHTA and CDR2 FQGTGA. For the CDR3, the DNA is TGTGCCAGCAGCTCCATCCTTAGCGGGAGAAGAACAGATACGCAGTATTTT. Translated: CASSSILSGRRTDTQYF. The variable domain in full, with the rest retrieved from reference TRBV7-3 and TRBJ2-3, is GAGVSQTPSNKVTEKGKYVELRCDPISGHTALYWYRQSLGQGPEFLIYFQGTGAADDSGLPNDRFFAVRPEGSVSTLKIQRTERGDSAVYLCASSSILSGRRTDTQYFGPGTRLTVL.